This entry features one TCR beta chain sequence. In its sample, this clone was seen a few times. The antigen this receptor binds is unknown. Base-call qualities are not available, and no considerably larger clone is one nucleotide away. This entry belongs to a study of cytomegalovirus exposure and HLA in healthy donors (dated by TCRdb to 2017 to 2019). About the investigation overall: In an earlier analysis of several hundred of the donors, 276 Gb of sequence data and just under 120 million unique TCR beta sequences from about 179 million T cells were reported. The aim of the study was to test whether cataloging public T cell receptors could identify signatures of past pathogen exposure. A few DR-DQ haplotypes were treated as single units for association and clustering because of strong linkage in the cohort. The T cell repertoires of some 700 subjects were profiled by immunosequencing and related to cytomegalovirus serostatus. About 320 gigabases of sequencing data and approximately 84 million unique TCR sequences were included in an early release covering about 620 HLA-typed donors. Among the roughly 430 genotyped donors, around 81% belonged to the genetic ancestry cluster associated with self-reported Caucasian donors. Donor age, sex, ethnicity and CMV serostatus were compiled together with the repertoire data. Typing coverage differed by locus: A, B, C, DRB1 and DQB1 were typed in roughly 620-630 donors, DQA1 in around 500, DPA1 in 600 to 610, and DPB1 in approximately 450. To predict cytomegalovirus infection status, the study combined high-throughput TCR immunosequencing, statistical association of individual TCRs with disease status, and machine learning. Genome-wide SNP genotypes for about three fifths of the 666 donors were used in a later genetic analysis, which treated that subset as a discovery cohort. Among about 400 genotyped donors of the cohort, an average of approximately 240,000 unique TCR beta nucleotide sequences was sequenced per donor, of which about 18% were non-productive. Class I and class II HLA loci were covered by the typing at four-digit resolution. Every discovery cohort repertoire had been produced on one sequencing platform. In addition to the first cohort of 666 subjects, a separate validation cohort of approximately 130 different subjects was used. Rather than drawing on any new phenotypic data, the later analysis identified candidate immune exposures from TCR beta sequences and the way those sequences occurred across donors. To study patterns of TCR occurrence, a later analysis re-analyzed previously published TCR beta repertoires from several hundred donors and added high-resolution HLA genotyping. An earlier analysis of 587 of the donors applied high-throughput TCR beta sequencing to assess whether each TCR beta V gene segment acted as functional or pseudogenic.

The research as a whole found: Some 16 rarely observed V segments, including chromosome 9 orphons, were excluded from the earlier analysis of several hundred of the donors because counts were too low. Across donors, most TCR sequences were observed very rarely, whereas some public TCRs were present in many individuals. Linkage disequilibrium might explain the correlated functional status among segregating V segments, but an unknown experimental factor could not be excluded. Broadly in line with IMGT annotations, most TCR beta V segments showed up in productive rearrangements about 90% or about 30% of the time in an earlier analysis of 450 to 750 of the donors. The classifier was reported to diagnose cytomegalovirus status with high specificity and sensitivity in both the original cohort and the validation cohort. A total of fewer than 200 TCR beta chains were listed by the study as associated with cytomegalovirus. Some IMGT-functional V segments, including TRBV6-2 and TRBV6-3, could not be distinguished by the 87-base-pair reads and were therefore excluded. In a later genetic analysis, fewer N-insertions in productive TCRs were reported among donors in an Asian-associated ancestry cluster than the roughly 640-donor mean. Presence/absence analyses assumed roughly uniform sequencing depth across donors, an assumption that may not hold. In a later analysis, TCR association rates were found to vary across HLA loci, with the most associated TCRs seen for DRB1 alleles and the fewest for HLA-C alleles. Only TCR beta chains were sequenced in this cohort, and the absence of alpha or paired-chain data limited detectable features. In a later analysis, HLA-associated TCR beta chains showed more clonal expansion and lower generation probabilities than non-associated chains that were equally common. Specific HLA alleles were associated with 15,000 to 20,000 TCR beta sequences at a false discovery rate of 0.05 in a later analysis. Because HLA typing was missing for some donors at each locus, association tests included only the typed subset. Most CMV-associated TCR beta chains appeared to be HLA-restricted in a later analysis, and the HLA associations seemed to be driven largely by CMV exposure. A cluster of highly shared sequence variants was judged likely to be a technical artifact of the sequencing pipeline. It was suggested by the authors that the approach could potentially be generalized to other disease states and immunological phenotypes. The only immune exposure information available for the cohort was CMV serostatus. Three of the identified cytomegalovirus-associated TCR beta chains were confirmed in vitro to be specific for cytomegalovirus antigens. A later analysis reported that several top co-occurrence clusters appeared linked to parvovirus B19, influenza, CMV and Epstein-Barr virus. A further reported finding was that TCR beta sequences accurately predicted the HLA-A and HLA-B alleles for most subjects in the first cohort. Assigning TCR associations to individual alleles was difficult when HLA alleles, especially DR and DQ, strongly co-occurred. An association between a missense DCLRE1C variant and V-gene and J-gene trimming of TCR beta chains was found in a later genetic analysis and replicated in an independent cohort.

Libraries were constructed by the immunoSEQ multiplex PCR assay. For the multiplex PCR, a mixture combining 60 forward primers for TCR Vbeta segments and 13 reverse primers for TCR Jbeta segments was used. The CDR3 region of rearranged TCR beta genes was amplified from genomic DNA with a multiplex PCR assay. The amplified TCR beta libraries were sequenced on the Illumina HiSeq System as 87-base-pair reads. Concerning the study's data processing: A later analysis counted approximately 84 million unique TCR beta chains across the 666 repertoires, and 10 million to 11 million of these chains were shared by at least two donors. Raw reads were error-corrected and collapsed into unique sequences by a nearest-neighbor algorithm in which closely related sequences were merged to remove PCR and sequencing errors. To assign V, D and J gene segments, CDR3 sequences were aligned to IMGT reference sequences. For a sequence to be retained, a match of at least six nucleotides to both a V gene segment and a J gene segment was required. Rearrangements were classified as productive when the CDR3 lacked stop codons and remained in frame with V and J, and all other rearrangements were classified as non-productive. Following IMGT convention, CDR3 was defined as the stretch from the second conserved V-encoded cysteine up to the conserved J-encoded phenylalanine. In an earlier analysis of around 540 of the donors, sequences lacking an unambiguous match to a single V gene segment were excluded. An earlier analysis of approximately 590 of the donors called V segments functional above 56.7% productive rearrangements and segregating when the between-donor standard deviation exceeded 5%. A statistical classification framework was built for diagnosing cytomegalovirus status from the catalog of TCR beta chain sequences. In a later analysis, V and J genes were assigned by comparing TCR nucleotide sequences against IMGT/GENE-DB human TR gene sequences. In a later analysis, CDR3 sequences and most-parsimonious VDJ recombination scenarios were assigned using the TCRdist pipeline. A later analysis defined each TCR beta chain by its CDR3 amino acid sequence plus V-gene family, and excluded reads lacking a unique V-gene family. A later analysis removed several hundred highly shared, low-generation-probability nucleotide sequences to deal with suspected cross-contamination and a sequencing artifact. In a later analysis, a clonal expansion index was calculated for each public chain from normalized within-repertoire ranks of inferred template counts. In a later analysis, generation probabilities were computed using a VDJ recombination model fitted to out-of-frame rearrangements, and the results were checked against IGoR. Hypergeometric tests were used in a later analysis to score TCR-TCR, TCR-HLA and TCR-CMV co-occurrence, with a repertoire-size bias correction applied to the TCR pairs. False discovery rates were estimated in a later analysis by permuting HLA or CMV assignments 20 times. In a later analysis, co-occurring TCRs were grouped using DBSCAN, with TCRdist sequence similarity added in when clustering inside HLA-allele-positive subsets. For co-occurrence clustering, repertoires with fewer than 30,000 or more than 120,000 public chains were excluded, along with four to six repertoires with anomalous nucleotide sharing. In TCRdb, the immuneACCESS table is reduced to in-frame sequences with V and J assigned. These tables do not hold every clone; where another copy was compared, an unresolved V gene accounts for under half, and the others remain unexplained. V, J and clone size are taken as reported in that table, and D and trimming were inferred from the DNA itself. The sample table contains over 150,000 clones; only one count was recorded for roughly two thirds of them. The ten largest clones represent more than 2.5% of the sample.

The cohort consisted of 600 or so healthy bone marrow donors. Cohort members were all nominally healthy when sampled, although unrecorded immune exposures were likely present. The donor tested CMV seronegative, placing the donor among the 350 or so seronegative members of the cohort. Each donor provided a peripheral blood sample, and peripheral blood mononuclear cells were used for TCR beta sequencing. The Qiagen DNeasy Blood Extraction Kit was used to extract genomic DNA from the blood cell samples. V gives up 4 bases and J gives up 6 bases, and the segment between their germline ends measures 20 bases. The CDR3 spans 15 residues, from the cysteine through the phenylalanine. Of all the DNA, just the CDR3 is kept, 45 bases in frame from base 1. The germline V gene (reference sequence) specifies SGHNT as CDR1 and YYREEE as CDR2.

Sequences were obtained from PBMCs. This sequence originates from a young woman in good health and CMV-seronegative. Recombination joined TRBV5-4 with TRBJ2-7; D gene: possibly TRBD1, on 6 matching bases. The DNA sequence follows: TGTGCCAGCAGCAACAACGGACAGCGTGTACGCGAGCAGTACTTC. It encodes CASSNNGQRVREQYF.